Listed here are 6 T cell receptor beta chains from one sample, sequenced in a study of control samples from healthy donors and cancer patients. This table comes from immunoSEQ multiplex PCR, and its TCRdb copy is limited to in-frame clones, with some not included. The sample has 200,000 or so clones, about 90% seen once. Specimen: blood. These receptors all come from a man in his thirties or forties in good health.

The rearrangement uses TRBV9 and TRBJ2-7; D possibly corresponds to TRBD1 (5 bases). Germline V gene sequence: CDR1 SGDLS, CDR2 YYNGEE. Deletions cut 2 bases from V and 2 bases from J, with 11 bases between. The CDR3 has 14 amino acids. For the CDR3, the DNA is TGTGCCAGCAGCGTCAGACAGTCTACCTACGAGCAGTACTTC. This sequence encodes CASSVRQSTYEQYF.

The chain is built from TRBV12-3 or TRBV12-4 and TRBJ1-5; D is unresolved. This CDR3 contains 12 residues. V was trimmed by 3 bases and J by 7 bases, leaving 7 bases between them. Here the CDR3 DNA reads TGTGCCAGCAGTTTCGGTCGGCAGCCCCAGCATTTT. Translation gives CASSFGRQPQHF.

J is TRBJ2-2 and V is TRBV6-4; a weak D match, TRBD1 (6 bases). The CDR3 totals 15 residues. From germline, CDR1 is MRHNA and CDR2 SNTAGT. Trimming shortened V by 6 bases and J by 5 bases, and 16 bases separated the two germline ends. CDR3 in DNA: TGTGCCAGCAGCGAGTCCCCAGGGGAGACCGGGGAGCTGTTTTTT. This translates into CASSESPGETGELFF.

In DNA, the CDR3 is TGTGCCAGCAGCCAAGTAGCGGGGGGTGGGGCCTACGAGCAGTACTTC. It specifies CASSQVAGGGAYEQYF. The genes are TRBV3-1 (or the pseudogene TRBV3-2) and TRBJ2-7; 10 nucleotides line up with TRBD2. This CDR3 spans 16 amino acids. The germline CDR1 and CDR2 sequences are LGHDT and YNNKEL (reference sequence). The trim removed 1 base at V and 2 bases at J, leaving 5 bases unmatched.

V is TRBV5-1 and J is TRBJ2-7, with 7 bases that match TRBD2. With V trimmed by 6 bases and J by 3 bases, 6 bases remained unmatched. This CDR3 contains 13 residues. Germline CDR1 is SGHRS and CDR2 is YFSETQ. The chain's CDR3 is CASMYGEGYEQYF. The CDR3 DNA reads TGCGCCAGCATGTATGGGGAGGGCTACGAGCAGTACTTC. Full variable domain (rest looked up from reference TRBV5-1 and TRBJ2-7): KAGVTQTPRYLIKTRGQQVTLSCSPISGHRSVSWYQQTPGQGLQFLFEYFSETQRNKGNFPGRFSGRQFSNSRSEMNVSTLELGDSALYLCASMYGEGYEQYFGPGTRLTVT.

This clone appeared once. This rearrangement joins TRBV19 to TRBJ1-4; D perhaps matches TRBD1 (5 bases). V was pared by 1 base and J by 5 bases, with 20 bases between. The germline V gene encodes CDR1 LNHDA and CDR2 SQIVND (reference sequence). CDR3 length: 18 residues. This chain's CDR3 is CASSIAPMGTFFNEKLFF. Written as DNA, the CDR3 is TGTGCCAGTAGTATAGCACCGATGGGGACTTTCTTCAATGAAAAACTGTTTTTT.